The 13 T cell receptor beta chains listed next were all sequenced from one sample in a study of shared clonotypes between healthy human individuals. Assay: immunoSEQ multiplex PCR; the TCRdb copy retains only in-frame clones and omits some. The sample has roughly 500,000 clones, roughly 95% seen once. Sequencing input: naive CD4+ T cells sorted from blood. Subset defined: CD45RA+ positively selected. These TCRs come from a young woman in good health.

This chain joins TRBV6-6 and TRBJ2-7, with D perhaps matching TRBD2 (7 bases). The CDR3 is 16 amino acids. Germline V gene data show CDR1 as MNHNY and CDR2 as SVGAGI (reference sequence). V was pared by 2 bases and J by 0 bases, with 14 bases between. The CDR3 DNA reads as TGTGCCAGCAGTTACCCCTCGGGGGGCTACTCCTACGAGCAGTACTTC. It is translated as CASSYPSGGYSYEQYF.

The chain uses TRBV27 and TRBJ2-5, with D unresolved. Matching the DNA end better, TRBJ2-7 makes the J call doubtful. Germline V gene sequence: CDR1 MNHEY, CDR2 SMNVEV (reference sequence). The CDR3 is 13 residues long. The CDR3 loop reads CASSFDITYEQYF. CDR3 nucleotide sequence: TGTGCCAGCAGTTTTGATATAACCTACGAGCAGTACTTC.

The chain links TRBV5-4 to TRBJ2-1, with TRBD2 as a possible D gene (6 bases). The CDR3 has 15 residues. V was trimmed by 2 bases and J by 2 bases, leaving 11 bases between them. Germline-derived CDR1 and CDR2 are SGHNT and YYREEE (reference sequence). CDR3 in DNA: TGTGCCAGCAGCTTATCTAGCGCTACCTACAATGAGCAGTTCTTC. It codes for CASSLSSATYNEQFF.

V and J are TRBV15 and TRBJ2-5, with D tentatively TRBD2 (7 bases). V was trimmed by 0 bases and J by 6 bases, leaving 14 bases between them. The CDR3 is 15 amino acids. CDR1 LNHNV and CDR2 YYDKDF come from the germline V gene (reference sequence). The CDR3: CATSRDRGAPKTQYF. CDR3 sequence (DNA): TGTGCCACCAGCAGAGACCGGGGGGCACCGAAGACCCAGTACTTC.

Only one count was recorded for this clone. The V call is TRBV19, the J call TRBJ2-7; 12 nucleotides match TRBD2. The ends lost 6 bases at V and 2 bases at J; junction bases unmatched: 5. Germline assignment: CDR1 LNHDA and CDR2 SQIVND (reference sequence). CDR3 length: 15 residues. CDR3 coding DNA: TGTGCCAGTAGCCGGACTAGCGGGGCTACCTACGAGCAGTACTTC. Encoded protein: CASSRTSGATYEQYF.

This chain joins TRBV15 and TRBJ2-4; D is possibly TRBD2 (5 bases). V dropped 0 bases and J dropped 9 bases, with 12 bases sitting between them. The CDR3 extends over 14 amino acids. Germline values: CDR1 LNHNV, CDR2 YYDKDF (reference sequence). The CDR3 nucleotides read TGTGCCACCAGCAGAGATTCGGCTGAGGGCATTCAGTACTTC. It is translated as CATSRDSAEGIQYF.

The V gene is TRBV19, the J gene TRBJ1-4; 7 bases match TRBD1. The germline V gene encodes CDR1 LNHDA and CDR2 SQIVND (reference sequence). Losses at the gene ends were 7 bases for V and 5 bases for J; bases not matched to a gene: 1. The CDR3 loop spans 12 amino acids. The CDR3 region is CASNRGNEKLFF. Here the CDR3 DNA reads TGTGCCAGTAACAGGGGAAATGAAAAACTGTTTTTT.

This chain joins TRBV21-1 and TRBJ1-3. TRBV21-1 is given as a pseudogene. CDR3 length: 14 residues. This CDR3 is CASSKGAGAGTIYF. The CDR3 DNA sequence: TGTGCCAGCAGCAAAGGAGCAGGAGCTGGGACCATATATTTT.

The V and J genes are TRBV4-1 and TRBJ1-5; D not resolved. From germline, CDR1 is MGHRA and CDR2 YSYEKL. The CDR3 extends over 16 amino acids. The germline V and J ends were trimmed by 1 base and 7 bases, with 17 bases remaining between them. The CDR3 is CASSQVLRTGEQPQHF. As DNA, the CDR3 is TGCGCCAGCAGCCAAGTCCTGAGAACTGGAGAACAGCCCCAGCATTTT.

The chain has TRBV6-6 and TRBJ2-7; D is perhaps TRBD2 (6 bases). The CDR3 has 14 amino acids. CDR1 is MNHNY, CDR2 SVGAGI, per germline (reference sequence). V was shortened by 5 bases and J by 4 bases, with 15 bases between the two germline ends. In nucleotides, the CDR3 is TGTGCCAGCAGTGGTTTAACTAGCCTATACGAGCAGTACTTC. Amino acids: CASSGLTSLYEQYF.

The rearrangement uses TRBV18 and TRBJ2-1, with TRBD2 identical over 13 bases. Germline V gene lookup returns CDR1 KGHSH and CDR2 LQKENI. V was clipped by 4 bases and J by 4 bases; unmatched bases: 1. This CDR3 has 15 residues. As DNA, the CDR3 is TGTGCCAGCTCACAGGGACTAGCGGGGTACAATGAGCAGTTCTTC. Translating it yields CASSQGLAGYNEQFF.

This clone was observed once. The CDR3 reads CASSLTAGLPGADTQYF. DNA for the CDR3: TGCGCCAGCAGCTTGACCGCGGGACTACCGGGGGCGGATACGCAGTATTTT. The chain employs TRBV5-1 and TRBJ2-3; D perhaps matches TRBD2 (7 bases). The germline gives CDR1 SGHRS, CDR2 YFSETQ. This CDR3 has 17 residues. Between the trimmed V and J ends, which lost 1 base and 6 bases, there was a span of 21 bases.

The V and J genes are TRBV18 and TRBJ2-7, with D unclear. V was clipped by 0 bases and J by 2 bases, with 5 bases between them. This CDR3 comprises 13 residues. The germline CDR1 and CDR2 sequences are KGHSH and LQKENI. CDR3 nucleotide sequence: TGTGCCAGCTCACCACCCTACCCCTACGAGCAGTACTTC. Translating it yields CASSPPYPYEQYF.